This note documents a single T cell receptor (beta chain) sequence. This beta chain was picked up by a library intended for alpha chains and is off target, so its count carries little meaning. This specimen belongs to a study of spatial heterogeneity in lung cancer. The presence of a unique molecular identifier marked each TCR cDNA molecule. MiXCR, applied by TCRdb to the 5' RACE reads, yields one record per CDR3 protein. The profile covers 6,500 or so distinct CDR3 sequences, with 7% appearing a single time and under 85% taken by the ten largest. Noted time point: sample taken at primary tumor resection. Whole RNA from tumor, nontumor lung or frozen PBMC was sequenced unsorted. J gave up 8 bases and V 1 base, and 5 bases lay outside the gene matches. Germline loops: CDR1 WNHNN, CDR2 SYGVQD (reference sequence). This CDR3 is built from 14 residues.

This receptor was identified in a male donor with early-stage non-small cell lung cancer. The sequences come from PBMCs, collected at surgery. The chain is built from TRBV10-1 and TRBJ2-4, with TRBD1 identical over 7 bases. The CDR3 region is CASSEWNRGDIQYF. CDR3 in DNA: TGCGCCAGCAGTGAGTGGAACAGGGGAGACATTCAGTACTTC.